Listed here are 28 T cell receptor beta chains from one sample, sequenced in a study of blood T cells in healthy people across ages. Combining a sample-barcoded 5' primer with a J-beta primer mix, a second PCR ran for roughly 6 to 12 cycles. TCRdb re-derived calls from the 5' RACE reads in MiXCR, one entry per CDR3 protein. Among roughly 1,000,000 distinct CDR3 sequences listed, about 25% were seen once. This sample also appeared in a second study, on T cells of mothers and their children.

Sequencing input: blood. The source of these receptors is a girl aged 2 to 10 in good health.

This clonotype was seen a few times. This rearrangement joins TRBV19 to TRBJ2-3; D unclear. CDR1 is LNHDA and CDR2 is SQIVND in the germline V gene (reference sequence). The ends were cut back, 3 bases at V and 0 bases at J, with 10 bases in the middle. The CDR3 sequence is 15 residues long. The CDR3 nucleotides read TGTGCCAGTAGTATGCCTAGGTGGAGCACAGATACGCAGTATTTT. Translation gives CASSMPRWSTDTQYF.

This clonotype showed up many times. The chain is built from TRBV4-1 and TRBJ2-5; D call uncertain. Germline V gene data show CDR1 as MGHRA and CDR2 as YSYEKL. Trimming cost V 1 base and J 5 bases, with 8 bases left between them. This CDR3 is 13 amino acids long. The CDR3 region is CASSQVSGETQYF. The CDR3 nucleotides are TGCGCCAGCAGCCAAGTCTCAGGCGAGACCCAGTACTTC.

This clonotype was seen once. The J gene is TRBJ1-2, the V gene TRBV5-1; 8 bases align to TRBD1. Germline V gene data show CDR1 as SGHRS and CDR2 as YFSETQ. This CDR3 has 14 amino acids. With V trimmed by 4 bases and J by 8 bases, 10 bases remained unmatched. CDR3: CASSPGQEARGYTF. CDR3 nucleotide sequence: TGCGCCAGCAGCCCGGGACAGGAGGCTAGAGGCTACACCTTC.

This clonotype turned up a few times. The V gene is TRBV7-8, the J gene TRBJ2-7, with 7 positions matching TRBD1. There are 16 residues in the CDR3. Germline values: CDR1 SGHVS, CDR2 FQNEAQ. V dropped 5 bases and J dropped 1; count of bases not matched to a gene: 11. CDR3 in DNA: TGTGCCAGCAGCCCGCAATCTAGGGGGCCATCCTACGAGCAGTACTTC. Protein: CASSPQSRGPSYEQYF.

This clonotype was seen at least ten times. J is TRBJ2-1 and V is TRBV29-1; D is unresolved. V was trimmed by 3 bases and J by 10 bases, leaving 16 bases between them. This CDR3 region has 13 residues. Germline CDR1 and CDR2: SQVTM and ANQGSEA. This chain's CDR3 is CSVDRPSLREQFF. DNA of the CDR3: TGCAGCGTTGATCGCCCGAGCCTACGGGAGCAGTTCTTC.

The sample holds a few counts of this clonotype. The J gene is TRBJ1-1, the V gene TRBV5-1; D is unclear. Trimming took 0 bases from V and 3 from J, leaving 15 bases between them. The CDR3 runs 16 residues. Germline V gene lookup returns CDR1 SGHRS and CDR2 YFSETQ. This CDR3 is CASSLGRWRMHTEAFF. In nucleotides, the CDR3 is TGCGCCAGCAGCTTGGGCCGCTGGAGGATGCACACTGAAGCTTTCTTT.

This chain joins TRBV6-2 or TRBV6-3 and TRBJ1-4, with D uncertain. This CDR3 has 13 amino acids. V was trimmed by 1 base and J by 8 bases, leaving 8 bases between them. Per the germline V gene, CDR1 is MNHEY and CDR2 is SVGEGT. CDR3 sequence: CASSYLDLEKLFF. CDR3 bases: TGTGCCAGCAGTTACTTGGACCTAGAAAAACTGTTTTTT.

This clonotype has more than one count but fewer than ten. This sequence joins TRBV7-9 and TRBJ2-5; D possibly corresponds to TRBD1 (5 bases). The J call is in doubt because the DNA end fits TRBJ2-7 better. The CDR3 is 13 amino acids. Germline values: CDR1 SEHNR, CDR2 FQNEAQ (reference sequence). The CDR3 spells CASSSQGRYEQYF. The CDR3 DNA is TGTGCCAGCAGCTCGCAGGGCCGCTACGAGCAGTACTTC.

In DNA, the CDR3 is TGTGCCAGCAGCGTAGATAGTAGTAGGCAAGAGACCCAGTACTTC. It specifies CASSVDSSRQETQYF. V gene TRBV9 combines with J gene TRBJ2-5; no firm D call. V was clipped by 0 bases and J by 2 bases, with 11 bases between them. The CDR3 consists of 15 residues. Germline CDR1 is SGDLS and CDR2 is YYNGEE.

This clonotype was observed a few times. The chain is built from TRBV19 and TRBJ2-5; tentatively, D is TRBD1 (5 bases). Near its end, the DNA agrees better with TRBJ2-1, so the J call may be wrong. Germline V gene lookup returns CDR1 LNHDA and CDR2 SQIVND (reference sequence). The CDR3 covers 13 residues. This CDR3 is CASSFYRHNEQFF. The CDR3 DNA follows: TGTGCCAGTTCGTTTTACAGGCACAATGAGCAGTTCTTC.

This chain connects TRBV5-5 to TRBJ1-2; 7 positions match TRBD1. Losses at the gene ends were 4 bases for V and 8 bases for J; bases not matched to a gene: 11. The CDR3 has 14 residues. Germline loops: CDR1 SGHKS, CDR2 YYEKEE (reference sequence). The CDR3 nucleotides are TGTGCCAGCAGCAGTTGGACAGGCTCTAACGGCTACACCTTC. Its translation is CASSSWTGSNGYTF. The whole variable domain, filled in from reference TRBV5-5 and TRBJ1-2, reads DAGVTQSPTHLIKTRGQQVTLRCSPISGHKSVSWYQQVLGQGPQFIFQYYEKEERGRGNFPDRFSARQFPNYSSELNVNALLLGDSALYLCASSSWTGSNGYTFGSGTRLTVV.

This clonotype was picked up one time. The CDR3 DNA sequence: TGTGCCAGCAGCCAAGAGCAGCGCAGGGAGACCCAGTACTTC. This encodes CASSQEQRRETQYF. The V gene is TRBV3-1, the J gene TRBJ2-5, with unresolved D. Trimming pared 0 bases from V and 5 bases from J, leaving 10 bases between. This CDR3 spans 14 amino acids. Germline values: CDR1 LGHDT, CDR2 YNNKEL (reference sequence).

This clonotype showed up just a few times. The rearrangement links TRBV29-1 to TRBJ2-5, with 10 positions matching TRBD1. Germline lookup yields CDR1 SQVTM and CDR2 ANQGSEA. This CDR3 is built from 14 residues. J was trimmed by 4 bases and V by 3 bases; bases with no gene match: 5. CDR3 amino acids: CSVECRDRGETQYF. CDR3 DNA: TGCAGCGTTGAGTGTCGGGACAGGGGAGAGACCCAGTACTTC. The complete variable domain, with remaining parts taken from reference TRBV29-1 and TRBJ2-5, reads SAVISQKPSRDICQRGTSLTIQCQVDSQVTMMFWYRQQPGQSLTLIATANQGSEATYESGFVIDKFPISRPNLTFSTLTVSNMSPEDSSIYLCSVECRDRGETQYFGPGTRLLVL.

This clonotype was seen more than once but under ten times. V gene TRBV27 combines with J gene TRBJ1-1; tentatively, D is TRBD1 (6 bases). V lost 1 base, J lost 0 bases, and 6 bases lay in between. The CDR3 is made up of 14 amino acids. CDR1 MNHEY and CDR2 SMNVEV come from the germline V gene (reference sequence). This chain's CDR3 is CASSLYRVNTEAFF. The CDR3 coding sequence is TGTGCCAGCAGTTTATACAGGGTGAACACTGAAGCTTTCTTT.

The chain carries TRBV7-2 and TRBJ2-7, with D perhaps assigned TRBD1 or TRBD2 (5 bases each). This CDR3 has 15 amino acids. Per germline, CDR1 SGHTA and CDR2 FQGNSA. V was shortened by 3 bases and J by 1 base, with 13 bases between the two germline ends. The CDR3 region has the DNA TGTGCCAGCAGCTTGGAAGAGGGGCAGTCCTACGAGCAGTACTTC. This codes for CASSLEEGQSYEQYF.

This clonotype was picked up a small number of times. This CDR3 is missing its conserved last phenylalanine or tryptophan, likely due to a read error. The chain uses TRBV29-1 and TRBJ1-2; a possible D gene is TRBD1 (5 bases). The CDR3 extends over 13 amino acids. In germline, CDR1 is SQVTM, CDR2 ANQGSEA. Trimming removed 4 bases from V and 8 bases from J, with 17 bases in between. For the CDR3, the DNA is TGCAGCGTTGTCGCACTCTGGGGGGAAGGCTACACCCTC. This sequence encodes CSVVALWGEGYTL.

This clonotype has just a few counts. The chain couples TRBV18 to TRBJ2-5; D is ambiguous. The DNA end lines up better with TRBJ2-7; the J call may be wrong. This CDR3 contains 13 residues. The V gene's germline CDR1 is KGHSH and CDR2 LQKENI. CDR3 coding DNA: TGTGCCAGCTCTCAGAACTCGGACTACGAGCAGTACTTC. Protein product: CASSQNSDYEQYF.

The chain recombines TRBV20-1 with TRBJ2-1, with a weak D call TRBD2 (5 bases). This CDR3 is built from 11 residues. From germline, CDR1 is DFQATT and CDR2 SNEGSKA (reference sequence). V was pared by 7 bases and J by 15 bases, with 19 bases between. In nucleotides, the CDR3 is TGCAGTGTTCCCTCAAGCGGTGTGCTGTTCTTC. It codes for CSVPSSGVLFF.

Comment on this clonotype: A junction end diverges from the germline sequence, so it may reflect a read error. The V and J genes are TRBV5-1 and TRBJ2-1, with D perhaps matching TRBD2 (5 bases). Germline CDR1 reads SGHRS; CDR2 reads YFSETQ. This CDR3 spans 14 amino acids. The CDR3 here is CASSYVRETNEQLF. The CDR3 nucleotides are TGCGCCAGCAGCTACGTTAGGGAGACGAATGAGCAGCTCTTC.

V gene TRBV5-1 combines with J gene TRBJ1-2; TRBD1 agrees at 7 bases. CDR3 length: 14 amino acids. V shed 6 bases, J shed 3 bases, and the junction held 8 bases outside the gene matches. Germline CDR1 SGHRS, CDR2 YFSETQ. The CDR3 loop reads CASKGDRDDYGYTF. CDR3 DNA sequence: TGCGCCAGCAAAGGTGACAGGGATGACTATGGCTACACCTTC.

This clonotype was counted between two and nine times. V gene TRBV24-1 combines with J gene TRBJ1-2, with D unclear. V dropped 10 bases and J dropped 1 base, with 15 bases sitting between them. CDR1 KGHDR and CDR2 SFDVKD come from the germline V gene. CDR3 length: 14 residues. CDR3 loop: CATQDSGRNYGYTF. The DNA for the CDR3 is TGTGCCACTCAGGACTCAGGCCGTAACTATGGCTACACCTTC.

The chain carries TRBV29-1 and TRBJ2-5, with a possible D match to TRBD1 (6 bases). The J call could be wrong; TRBJ2-1 is a better fit for the DNA end. Looked up from germline, CDR1 is SQVTM and CDR2 is ANQGSEA. The CDR3 covers 13 residues. In nucleotides, the CDR3 is TGCAGCGTTACTCCGGACAGATACAATGAGCAGTTCTTC. As protein: CSVTPDRYNEQFF.

The V call is TRBV28, the J call TRBJ2-3; 10 nucleotides agree with TRBD2. The CDR3 is made up of 20 amino acids. V lost 6 bases to trimming and J lost 3 bases; unmatched junction nucleotides: 21. CDR1 and CDR2 from the germline V gene are MDHEN and SYDVKM. The CDR3 DNA follows: TGTGCCAGCAGCTCACTTTTTACAGAAACTAGCGGGATAGGGACAGATACGCAGTATTTT. This codes for CASSSLFTETSGIGTDTQYF.

The gene calls are TRBV10-3 and TRBJ2-1; D perhaps matches TRBD1 (5 bases). This CDR3 is built from 14 residues. Trimming cost V 10 bases and J 6 bases, with 19 bases left between them. CDR1 ENHRY and CDR2 SYGVKD come from the germline V gene. In nucleotides, the CDR3 is TGTGCCACTACCGCAGGGCCCACCTCCAATGAGCAGTTCTTC. Protein sequence: CATTAGPTSNEQFF.

This clonotype was counted once. The rearrangement links TRBV29-1 to TRBJ2-1, with D perhaps TRBD2 (5 bases). The CDR3 covers 16 residues. Germline assignment: CDR1 SQVTM and CDR2 ANQGSEA. Trimming removed 6 bases from V and 3 bases from J, with 21 bases in between. This CDR3 reads CSVLITRSGIYNEQFF. As DNA, the CDR3 is TGCAGCGTCCTCATAACTCGGAGCGGAATCTACAATGAGCAGTTCTTC.

The J gene is TRBJ1-2, the V gene TRBV5-1, with D perhaps TRBD1 (5 bases). The CDR3 extends over 12 amino acids. Trimming cost V 4 bases and J 8 bases, with 12 bases left between them. Germline CDR1 reads SGHRS; CDR2 reads YFSETQ. CDR3 region: CASSDGTTGYTF. The DNA for the CDR3 is TGCGCCAGCAGCGACGGGACGACAGGCTACACCTTC. Complete variable domain (other parts from reference TRBV5-1 and TRBJ1-2): KAGVTQTPRYLIKTRGQQVTLSCSPISGHRSVSWYQQTPGQGLQFLFEYFSETQRNKGNFPGRFSGRQFSNSRSEMNVSTLELGDSALYLCASSDGTTGYTFGSGTRLTVV.

Worth noting for this clonotype: Its ends do not fully match the called genes, so a read error is possible. The gene calls are TRBV29-1 and TRBJ1-2, with a possible D match to TRBD1 (6 bases). This CDR3 has 11 residues. Per germline, CDR1 SQVTM and CDR2 ANQGSEA. CDR3 nucleotides: TGCAGCGTGATTGGCCGAGGGGGTGATACTTTC. This encodes CSVIGRGGDTF. Full variable domain (remainder filled in from reference TRBV29-1 and TRBJ1-2): SAVISQKPSRDICQRGTSLTIQCQVDSQVTMMFWYRQQPGQSLTLIATANQGSEATYESGFVIDKFPISRPNLTFSTLTVSNMSPEDSSIYLCSVIGRGGDTFGSGTRLTVV.

This clonotype showed up just a few times. The chain couples TRBV6-2 or TRBV6-3 to TRBJ2-1, with D perhaps TRBD2 (6 bases). The DNA end is more similar to TRBJ2-5, so the J call may be wrong. Germline V gene lookup returns CDR1 MNHEY and CDR2 SVGEGT. This CDR3 is built from 15 residues. The CDR3 here is CASLRDSRREETQYF. CDR3 coding DNA: TGTGCCAGCTTACGGGACTCGCGGCGGGAAGAGACCCAGTACTTC.